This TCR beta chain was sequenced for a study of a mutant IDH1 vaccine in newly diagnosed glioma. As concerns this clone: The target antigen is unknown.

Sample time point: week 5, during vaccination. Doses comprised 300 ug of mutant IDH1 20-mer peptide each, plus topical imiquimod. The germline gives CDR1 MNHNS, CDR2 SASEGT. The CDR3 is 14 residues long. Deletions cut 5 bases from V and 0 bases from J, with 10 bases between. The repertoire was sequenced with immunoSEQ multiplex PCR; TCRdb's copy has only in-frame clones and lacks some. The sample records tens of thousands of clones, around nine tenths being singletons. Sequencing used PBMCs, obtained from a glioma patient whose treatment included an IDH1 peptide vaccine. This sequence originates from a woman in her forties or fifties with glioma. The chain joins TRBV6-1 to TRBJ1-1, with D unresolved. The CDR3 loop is CASSRDSLNTEAFF. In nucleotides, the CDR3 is TGTGCCAGCAGTCGAGACTCCTTGAACACTGAAGCTTTCTTT.